This T cell receptor (beta chain) was recovered during a study of cytomegalovirus exposure and HLA in healthy donors. Background on the study: Among the roughly 370 genotyped donors, 65% to 90% were placed in the Caucasian-associated ancestry cluster. Study observations and caveats: Available immune exposure information covered CMV serostatus only. Many donors shared some public TCRs, even though most TCR sequences were rare.

The sample holds a few counts of this clone. Its target is unknown. The sample has other DNA sequences that encode this CDR3 too. From germline, CDR1 is MRHNA and CDR2 SNTAGT. The CDR3 extends over 15 amino acids. V was clipped by 5 bases and J by 1 base; unmatched bases: 2. PCR was performed using 60 Vbeta and 13 Jbeta primers. Clones were read by immunoSEQ multiplex PCR, and TCRdb kept only the in-frame ones, dropping some. Seen here are about 81,000 clones, 90% observed once, and the top ten hold approximately 2.2%. This chain joins TRBV6-4 and TRBJ2-3, with 11 bases fitting TRBD2. The receptor comes from a young man in good health and CMV-seronegative. The sequencing sample was made of PBMCs. The CDR3: CASSPTSGGTDTQYF. DNA of the CDR3: TGTGCCAGCAGTCCGACTAGCGGGGGCACAGATACGCAGTATTTT.